The 6 T cell receptor beta chains listed next were all sequenced from one sample in a study of cytomegalovirus exposure and HLA in healthy donors. A multiplex PCR was run with 60 Vbeta primers and 13 Jbeta primers. Data came from immunoSEQ multiplex PCR; TCRdb stores just in-frame clones and leaves some out. The sample carries about 180,000 clones, more than 75% recorded once. The specimen sequenced was PBMCs. These receptors all stem from a man aged 35 to 55 in good health and CMV-seronegative.

The rearrangement uses TRBV10-2 and TRBJ2-2; 10 bases are shared with TRBD2. This CDR3 is 16 amino acids long. V dropped 2 bases and J dropped 3; count of bases not matched to a gene: 3. Germline V gives CDR1 WSHSY, CDR2 SAAADI. CDR3 residues: CASSEKREGYTGELFF. CDR3 in DNA: TGCGCCAGCAGTGAGAAGCGGGAGGGATACACCGGGGAGCTGTTTTTT.

This chain links TRBV6-5 with TRBJ1-2; D is undetermined. CDR3 length: 12 residues. Trimming took off 5 bases at V and 8 bases at J, with 12 bases between the two ends. CDR1 is MNHEY, CDR2 SVGAGI, per germline. In nucleotides, the CDR3 is TGTGCCAGCAGTGAGGCCACAAGGGGCTACACCTTC. As protein: CASSEATRGYTF.

CDR3 amino acids: CASSELPAGFYEQYF. In DNA form, the CDR3 reads TGTGCCAGCAGTGAACTACCAGCGGGATTTTACGAGCAGTACTTC. The chain employs TRBV6-1 and TRBJ2-7; 7 bases fit TRBD2. Germline assignment: CDR1 MNHNS and CDR2 SASEGT. V shed 2 bases, J shed 4 bases, and the junction held 8 bases outside the gene matches. The CDR3 length is 15 residues.

The CDR3 DNA follows: TGCGCCAGCAGTCAAGAGCGGGGGGGGGAGAATGAGCAGTTCTTC. Protein product: CASSQERGGENEQFF. V usage is TRBV23-1 and J usage is TRBJ2-1; 10 nucleotides align to TRBD2. TRBV23-1 is classed as an ORF, of uncertain function. The CDR3 consists of 15 residues. V lost 2 bases to trimming and J lost 7 bases; unmatched junction nucleotides: 5.

This chain uses TRBV4-2 with TRBJ1-1; D unresolved. The CDR3 extends over 15 amino acids. Germline V gene sequence: CDR1 LGHNA, CDR2 YNFKEQ. V was cut by 3 bases and J by 1 base, with 12 bases left in between. For the CDR3, the DNA is TGTGCCAGCAGCCATACCCGACACTCGAACACTGAAGCTTTCTTT. Its translation is CASSHTRHSNTEAFF.

With respect to this clone: The same CDR3 is also encoded by other DNA sequences in this sample. The V call is TRBV18, the J call TRBJ1-2; D is ambiguous. V lost 2 bases, J lost 3 bases, and 7 bases lay in between. The CDR3 loop spans 13 amino acids. Germline CDR1 reads KGHSH; CDR2 reads LQKENI. CDR3 loop: CASSPAVDYGYTF. CDR3 sequence (DNA): TGTGCCAGCTCACCAGCGGTGGACTATGGCTACACCTTC.